This entry features one T cell receptor (beta chain) sequence. This CDR3 is built from 13 residues. Losses at the gene ends were 5 bases for V and 8 bases for J; bases not matched to a gene: 6. From germline, CDR1 is SGHTA and CDR2 FQGTGA. The entry originates in a study of control samples from healthy donors and cancer patients. Profiled with immunoSEQ multiplex PCR; TCRdb holds only in-frame clones, not every one. Of some 87,000 clones listed, roughly 91% were seen once; the top ten hold 15% to 18%. This chain uses TRBV7-3 with TRBJ1-2; 9 bases map to TRBD1. This sequence originates from a man aged 25-40 years in good health. The sequenced sample consisted of blood. The CDR3 DNA follows: TGTGCCAGCAGCCCAACAGGGGGCTGGGGCTACACCTTC. It encodes CASSPTGGWGYTF.